This T cell receptor beta chain comes out of a study of neurological immune-mediated disorders. The ends were cut back, 6 bases at V and 5 bases at J, with 19 bases in the middle. The CDR3 totals 14 residues. Germline CDR1 reads DFQATT; CDR2 reads SNEGSKA (reference sequence). TCRdb re-called the 5' RACE reads through MiXCR, storing one row per CDR3 protein. This table holds under 60,000 distinct CDR3 sequences, approximately 5.8% found once. This clonotype was seen only a few times. Its antigen remains unknown. Study results and caveats: The multiple sclerosis repertoire cluster was not associated with any clinical or MRI feature.

This rearrangement joins TRBV20-1 to TRBJ2-5; unclear D gene. This receptor was obtained from a woman in her late teens or twenties with multiple sclerosis. The sequencing input was CD4+ T cells from blood. DNA of the CDR3: TGCAGTGCGGCCCCGACCGGAGTTCGGGAGACCCAGTACTTC. Translating gives CSAAPTGVRETQYF.